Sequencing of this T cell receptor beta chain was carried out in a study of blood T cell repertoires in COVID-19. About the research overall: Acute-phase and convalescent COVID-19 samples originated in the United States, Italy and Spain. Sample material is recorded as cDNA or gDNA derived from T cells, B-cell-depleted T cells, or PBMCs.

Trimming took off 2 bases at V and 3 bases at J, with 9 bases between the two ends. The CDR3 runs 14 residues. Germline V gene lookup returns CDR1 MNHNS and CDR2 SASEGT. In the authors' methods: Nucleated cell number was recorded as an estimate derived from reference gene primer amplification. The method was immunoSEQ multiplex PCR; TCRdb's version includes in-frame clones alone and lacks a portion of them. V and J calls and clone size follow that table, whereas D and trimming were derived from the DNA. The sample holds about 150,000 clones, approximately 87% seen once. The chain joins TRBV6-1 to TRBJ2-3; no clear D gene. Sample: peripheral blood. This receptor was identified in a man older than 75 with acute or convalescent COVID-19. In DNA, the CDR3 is TGTGCCAGCAGTGAATCTCGTCCTACAGATACGCAGTATTTT. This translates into CASSESRPTDTQYF.